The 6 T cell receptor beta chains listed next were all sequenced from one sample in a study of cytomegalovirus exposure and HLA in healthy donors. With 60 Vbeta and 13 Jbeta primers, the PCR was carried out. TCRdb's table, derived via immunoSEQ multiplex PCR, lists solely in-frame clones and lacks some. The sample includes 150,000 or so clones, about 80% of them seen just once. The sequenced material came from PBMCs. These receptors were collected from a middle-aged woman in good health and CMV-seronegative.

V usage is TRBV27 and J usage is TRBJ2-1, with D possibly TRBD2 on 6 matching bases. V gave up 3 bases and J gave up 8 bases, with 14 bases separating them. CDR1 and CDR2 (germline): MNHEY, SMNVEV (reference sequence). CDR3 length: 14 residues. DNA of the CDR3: TGTGCCAGCAGTTTTAAGGGACTGTTGGATGAGCAGTTCTTC. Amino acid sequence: CASSFKGLLDEQFF.

CDR3 sequence: CASSEFFGTRETQYF. CDR3 DNA: TGTGCCAGCAGTGAATTTTTCGGGACAAGGGAGACCCAGTACTTC. This chain connects TRBV25-1 to TRBJ2-5, with D possibly matching TRBD1 (6 bases). This CDR3 is built from 15 residues. Looked up from germline, CDR1 is MGHDK and CDR2 is SYGVNS. V shed 1 base and J shed 5 bases, with 14 bases lying between them.

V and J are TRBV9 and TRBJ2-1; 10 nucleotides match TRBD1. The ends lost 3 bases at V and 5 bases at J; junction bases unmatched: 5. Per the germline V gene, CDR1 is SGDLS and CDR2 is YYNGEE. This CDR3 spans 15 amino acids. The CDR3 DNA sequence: TGTGCCAGCAGCGCGGACAGGGGGGGAGACAATGAGCAGTTCTTC. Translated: CASSADRGGDNEQFF. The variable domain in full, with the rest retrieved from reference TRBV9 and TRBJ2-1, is DSGVTQTPKHLITATGQRVTLRCSPRSGDLSVYWYQQSLDQGLQFLIQYYNGEERAKGNILERFSAQQFPDLHSELNLSSLELGDSALYFCASSADRGGDNEQFFGPGTRLTVL.

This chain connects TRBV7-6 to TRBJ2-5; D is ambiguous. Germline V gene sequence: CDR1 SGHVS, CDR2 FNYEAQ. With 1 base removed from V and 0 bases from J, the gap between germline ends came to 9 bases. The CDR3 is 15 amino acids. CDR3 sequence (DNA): TGTGCCAGCAGCTTAGTCACCTCGGACCAAGAGACCCAGTACTTC. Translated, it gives CASSLVTSDQETQYF.

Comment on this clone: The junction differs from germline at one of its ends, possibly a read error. The CDR3: CSSSLLGGQGLVMNTEAFF. As DNA, the CDR3 is TGTTCCAGCAGCTTATTGGGGGGTCAGGGATTGGTAATGAACACTGAAGCTTTCTTT. The J gene is TRBJ1-1, the V gene TRBV7-9, with a weak D call TRBD1 (5 bases). This CDR3 contains 19 residues. Germline values: CDR1 SEHNR, CDR2 FQNEAQ (reference sequence).

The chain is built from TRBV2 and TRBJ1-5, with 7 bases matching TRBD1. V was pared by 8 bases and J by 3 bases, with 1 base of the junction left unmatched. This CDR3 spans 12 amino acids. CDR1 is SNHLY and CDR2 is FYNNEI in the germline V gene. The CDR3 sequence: CASQGVNQPQHF. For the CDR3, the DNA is TGTGCCAGCCAGGGGGTCAATCAGCCCCAGCATTTT.